These 14 T cell receptor beta chains were sequenced from one sample in a study of T cells in localized non-small cell lung cancer. TCRdb keeps only in-frame clones here, not all; method: immunoSEQ multiplex PCR. The data show about 2,200 clones, with approximately 24% seen just once and approximately 18% held by the top ten. Sequences were derived from normal lung tissue next to the tumor, sampled before any cancer treatment. Every receptor here comes from a male donor aged 60 or older with stage I lung adenocarcinoma.

In regard to this clone: Other nucleotide sequences from this sample produce the same CDR3. The gene calls are TRBV18 and TRBJ1-2, with D maybe TRBD1 (5 bases). Germline-derived CDR1 and CDR2 are KGHSH and LQKENI. The CDR3 has 15 amino acids. Trimming cost V 0 bases and J 0 bases, with 8 bases left between them. The CDR3 sequence is CASSPPAGTNYGYTF. In DNA, the CDR3 is TGTGCCAGCTCACCACCGGCAGGGACTAACTATGGCTACACCTTC.

This clone is medium-sized within its sample. The rearrangement uses TRBV29-1 and TRBJ2-7; D unclear. The CDR3 sequence is 13 residues long. Germline values: CDR1 SQVTM, CDR2 ANQGSEA. V was trimmed by 6 bases and J by 0 bases, leaving 12 bases between them. The CDR3 nucleotides read TGCAGCGTCCGTCCCCCGAGCTCCTACGAGCAGTACTTC. This gives the protein CSVRPPSSYEQYF.

The chain recombines TRBV10-2 with TRBJ2-2, with 8 bases aligning to TRBD1. With 7 bases clipped from V and 3 bases from J, the junction kept 4 bases outside the gene matches. Germline V CDR1 and CDR2: WSHSY, SAAADI. The CDR3 extends over 14 amino acids. Here the CDR3 reads CASTTGADTGELFF. The DNA for the CDR3 is TGCGCCAGCACGACAGGGGCCGACACCGGGGAGCTGTTTTTT.

By its share, this clone is medium-sized (0.01 to 0.1%). This chain uses TRBV11-3 with TRBJ1-1, with D hard to call. V lost 0 bases and J 0 bases, leaving 5 bases between the germline ends. There are 14 residues in the CDR3. Germline V gene lookup returns CDR1 SGHNT and CDR2 YENEEA. Here the CDR3 DNA reads TGTGCCAGCAGCTTAGAGGGCATGAACACTGAAGCTTTCTTT. Protein product: CASSLEGMNTEAFF.

The chain carries TRBV11-3 and TRBJ1-5; D gene ambiguous. CDR3 length: 14 residues. V was pared by 2 bases and J by 7 bases, with 12 bases between. Per the germline V gene, CDR1 is SGHNT and CDR2 is YENEEA. CDR3 region: CASSLNRGMQPQHF. The CDR3 DNA reads as TGTGCCAGCAGCTTAAATAGAGGAATGCAGCCCCAGCATTTT.

This clone turned up a few times. The V and J genes are TRBV11-3 and TRBJ1-1; 7 nucleotides align to TRBD1. The germline CDR1 and CDR2 sequences are SGHNT and YENEEA. With V trimmed by 5 bases and J by 4 bases, 10 bases remained unmatched. CDR3 length equals 15 residues. CDR3: CASSTQTGPPTEAFF. The CDR3 coding sequence is TGTGCCAGCAGCACCCAGACAGGGCCCCCCACTGAAGCTTTCTTT. Using reference TRBV11-3 and TRBJ1-1 for the parts outside the CDR3, the full variable domain is EAGVVQSPRYKIIEKKQPVAFWCNPISGHNTLYWYLQNLGQGPELLIRYENEEAVDDSQLPKDRFSAERLKGVDSTLKIQPAELGDSAVYLCASSTQTGPPTEAFFGQGTRLTVV.

The chain carries TRBV28 and TRBJ1-5, with 7 bases matching TRBD1. This CDR3 has 14 residues. Germline V gives CDR1 MDHEN, CDR2 SYDVKM. V shed 5 bases and J 3 bases; nucleotides not matched to a gene: 4. CDR3 in amino acids: CASSRGQSNQPQHF. CDR3 DNA sequence: TGTGCCAGCAGTAGGGGACAGTCCAATCAGCCCCAGCATTTT.

The V gene is TRBV28, the J gene TRBJ1-5; D is unclear. Trimming cost V 8 bases and J 2 bases, with 19 bases left between them. Germline V gives CDR1 MDHEN, CDR2 SYDVKM. The CDR3 has 16 residues. The CDR3 reads CASVDEASYGNQPQHF. The CDR3 DNA reads as TGTGCCAGCGTAGATGAGGCATCCTATGGCAATCAGCCCCAGCATTTT.

V gene TRBV18 combines with J gene TRBJ2-7; D is ambiguous. Between the trimmed V and J ends, which lost 2 bases and 2 bases, there was a span of 13 bases. Germline V gene data show CDR1 as KGHSH and CDR2 as LQKENI. This CDR3 comprises 15 residues. CDR3 region: CASSPGLLPTYEQYF. CDR3 nucleotide sequence: TGTGCCAGCTCACCAGGGCTGCTCCCCACCTACGAGCAGTACTTC.

This clone was counted between two and nine times. The chain recombines TRBV14 with TRBJ1-1; 10 nucleotides line up with TRBD1. Unmatched junction bases numbered 5, after V lost 3 bases and J lost 4 bases. Germline CDR1 reads SGHDN; CDR2 reads FVKESK. The length of the CDR3 is 15 residues. CDR3 sequence reads: CASSQTGGGGTEAFF. In DNA, the CDR3 is TGTGCCAGCAGCCAGACAGGGGGCGGTGGCACTGAAGCTTTCTTT.

This chain connects TRBV15 to TRBJ1-5, with D uncertain. Germline V gives CDR1 LNHNV, CDR2 YYDKDF (reference sequence). The CDR3 runs 15 residues. Between the trimmed V and J ends, which lost 0 bases and 2 bases, there was a span of 8 bases. CDR3 in DNA: TGTGCCACCAGCAGAGATCGGGTGGGCAATCAGCCCCAGCATTTT. The encoded protein is CATSRDRVGNQPQHF.

This clone has just a few counts. The chain links TRBV10-1 to TRBJ1-1, with D perhaps matching TRBD1 (6 bases). V lost 4 bases and J 9 bases, leaving 9 bases between the germline ends. Germline V lookup: CDR1 WNHNN, CDR2 SYGVQD (reference sequence). The CDR3 sequence is 11 residues long. CDR3 nucleotide sequence: TGCGCCAGCAGTGGTGGGGGGCAAGCTTTCTTT. It is translated as CASSGGGQAFF.

The rearrangement joins TRBV30 to TRBJ2-1, with 7 bases matching TRBD1. Germline CDR1 GTSNPN, CDR2 SVGIG (reference sequence). V trimming: 0 bases; J trimming: 5 bases; junction bases outside the gene matches: 7. The CDR3 length is 15 residues. CDR3 DNA: TGTGCCTGGAGTGTCGAGACAGGGAGAAACAATGAGCAGTTCTTC. Translating it yields CAWSVETGRNNEQFF.

This chain connects TRBV30 to TRBJ2-1; D is possibly TRBD1 (6 bases). Germline-derived CDR1 and CDR2 are GTSNPN and SVGIG (reference sequence). The CDR3 spans 15 residues. Between the trimmed V and J ends, which lost 3 bases and 8 bases, there was a span of 20 bases. The CDR3: CAWSLGAGEADEQFF. In DNA, the CDR3 is TGTGCCTGGAGCCTAGGGGCAGGGGAAGCAGATGAGCAGTTCTTC.